One and the same sample provided the 19 T cell receptor beta chains below, sequenced in a study of T-cell memory formation after mild COVID-19. TCRdb used MiXCR to reprocess the 5' RACE reads, holding one entry per CDR3 protein. The sample has 220,000 or so distinct CDR3 sequences, over 9% seen once. Sequencing used PBMCs or a T cell subset sorted from them (not recorded which). Receptors originate from a man younger than 30 who had mild COVID-19 (a few samples of this study predate the infection). Cell type and time point are not known.

This clonotype was seen ten or more times. CDR3 sequence reads: CASSPGISGANVLTF. CDR3 DNA sequence: TGTGCCAGCTCACCCGGGATCTCTGGGGCCAACGTCCTGACTTTC. V and J are TRBV18 and TRBJ2-6; tentatively, D is TRBD2 (5 bases). The CDR3 is made up of 15 amino acids. CDR1 KGHSH and CDR2 LQKENI come from the germline V gene. V was trimmed by 3 bases and J by 0 bases, leaving 6 bases between them.

The sample holds a few counts of this clonotype. The genes are TRBV7-9 and TRBJ1-5; D perhaps matches TRBD1 (5 bases). Trimming took off 3 bases at V and 8 bases at J, with 11 bases between the two ends. This CDR3 has 13 amino acids. Per germline, CDR1 SEHNR and CDR2 FQNEAQ (reference sequence). The CDR3: CASSFSSREPQHF. The CDR3 bases are TGTGCCAGCAGCTTTAGTAGCAGGGAGCCCCAGCATTTT.

Ten or more counts support this clonotype. The CDR3 coding sequence is TGTGCCAGCAGCCCCAGTAGCTCTGGGGCCAACGTCCTGACTTTC. It specifies CASSPSSSGANVLTF. The chain couples TRBV5-4 to TRBJ2-6; D is undetermined. Germline V gives CDR1 SGHNT, CDR2 YYREEE (reference sequence). The CDR3 runs 15 residues. With 4 bases removed from V and 0 bases from J, the gap between germline ends came to 8 bases. Variable domain in full (rest from reference TRBV5-4 and TRBJ2-6): ETGVTQSPTHLIKTRGQQVTLRCSSQSGHNTVSWYQQALGQGPQFIFQYYREEENGRGNFPPRFSGLQFPNYSSELNVNALELDDSALYLCASSPSSSGANVLTFGAGSRLTVL.

The chain employs TRBV19 and TRBJ1-2; D uncertain. Per germline, CDR1 LNHDA and CDR2 SQIVND (reference sequence). The CDR3 has 12 residues. V was clipped by 5 bases and J by 3 bases, with 7 bases between them. In DNA, the CDR3 is TGTGCCAGTAGTCCGGAGGACTATGGCTACACCTTC. Translation: CASSPEDYGYTF.

This clonotype appeared a single time. The rearrangement joins TRBV20-1 to TRBJ2-1; 9 nucleotides align to TRBD1. The CDR3 is made up of 14 amino acids. Germline V gives CDR1 DFQATT, CDR2 SNEGSKA (reference sequence). V was pared by 5 bases and J by 8 bases, with 10 bases of the junction left unmatched. The CDR3 sequence is CSAEGTGLRDEQFF. The CDR3 nucleotides are TGCAGTGCTGAGGGGACAGGGTTAAGGGATGAGCAGTTCTTC.

This clonotype showed up just a few times. V and J are TRBV28 and TRBJ1-1, with 10 bases that match TRBD1. The CDR3 length is 10 residues. After removal of 8 bases from V and 11 bases from J, the junction contained 2 bases not matched to a gene. Germline V lookup: CDR1 MDHEN, CDR2 SYDVKM. CDR3 loop: CASGTGDAFF. The CDR3 bases are TGTGCCAGCGGGACAGGGGACGCTTTCTTT.

This clonotype has more than one count but fewer than ten. The V and J genes are TRBV6-5 and TRBJ1-4; D is unresolved. Looked up from germline, CDR1 is MNHEY and CDR2 is SVGAGI. The V and J ends lost 5 bases and 3 bases respectively, with 19 bases between them. There are 17 residues in the CDR3. CDR3 in DNA: TGTGCCAGCAGTCGCAAAACAGCTCCCCTCTCTAATGAAAAACTGTTTTTT. Translation gives CASSRKTAPLSNEKLFF.

In its sample, this clonotype was seen a few times. J is TRBJ2-1 and V is TRBV3-1; the match to TRBD2 covers 11 bases. The germline gives CDR1 LGHDT, CDR2 YNNKEL (reference sequence). The junction had 3 bases not matched to a gene; V was cut back by 2 bases and J by 9 bases. The CDR3 has 14 amino acids. CDR3 nucleotides: TGTGCCAGCAGCCAATTCCTAGCGGGGGGTGAGCAGTTCTTC. Translation: CASSQFLAGGEQFF.

About this clonotype: Germline and junction disagree at one end, which may indicate a read error. The CDR3 DNA is TGTGCCAGCAGTTTAGCGACGACCCCCTCCGCCTTC. Protein product: CASSLATTPSAF. This rearrangement joins TRBV12-3 or TRBV12-4 to TRBJ1-2; the D is unclear. The CDR3 consists of 12 residues.

This clonotype appeared a few times. V is TRBV20-1 and J is TRBJ1-2; weak D call: TRBD1 (5 bases). V dropped 7 bases and J dropped 1 base, with 13 bases sitting between them. Germline CDR1 is DFQATT and CDR2 is SNEGSKA (reference sequence). This CDR3 is 13 amino acids long. This CDR3 is CSVGEVINYGYTF. The CDR3, as DNA: TGCAGTGTAGGGGAGGTCATTAACTATGGCTACACCTTC.

About this clonotype: A read error may explain this, as a much larger clone is one base away. The chain recombines TRBV6-5 with TRBJ2-3; D is perhaps TRBD1 or TRBD2 (6 bases each). V was shortened by 2 bases and J by 3 bases, with 15 bases between the two germline ends. The CDR3 loop spans 16 amino acids. Germline CDR1 is MNHEY and CDR2 is SVGAGI. The CDR3 loop is CASSYASGGWTDTQYF. DNA for the CDR3: TGTGCCAGCAGTTACGCGTCCGGGGGCTGGACAGATACGCAGTATTTT.

The chain has TRBV7-9 and TRBJ1-1, with D tentatively TRBD1 (5 bases). The CDR3 sequence is 15 residues long. CDR1 is SEHNR and CDR2 is FQNEAQ in the germline V gene (reference sequence). V was cut by 3 bases and J by 7 bases, with 18 bases left in between. For the CDR3, the DNA is TGTGCCAGCAGCTTTGACCCCAGGACATCAGGTGAAGCTTTCTTT. Translating it yields CASSFDPRTSGEAFF.

V usage is TRBV6-2 or TRBV6-3 and J usage is TRBJ2-3, with 7 bases identical to TRBD2. Germline CDR1 and CDR2: MNHEY and SVGEGT. This CDR3 has 17 amino acids. V gave up 4 bases and J gave up 3 bases; unmatched junction bases: 13. CDR3 protein: CASSSSIRLAVTDTQYF. The DNA for the CDR3 is TGTGCCAGCAGTTCCTCAATCCGACTAGCAGTAACAGATACGCAGTATTTT.

Many counts were recorded for this clonotype. The gene calls are TRBV12-3 or TRBV12-4 and TRBJ1-6; D possibly corresponds to TRBD1 (6 bases). V lost 2 bases, J lost 10 bases, and 12 bases lay in between. CDR3 length equals 14 residues. CDR3: CASSLQGLGSPLHF. The CDR3 coding sequence is TGTGCCAGCAGTTTACAGGGGCTTGGGTCACCCCTCCACTTT.

This clonotype was counted between two and nine times. The chain links TRBV7-2 to TRBJ2-7; 7 nucleotides match TRBD2. V shed 1 base, J shed 0 bases, and the junction held 6 bases outside the gene matches. CDR3 length: 16 residues. Germline-derived CDR1 and CDR2 are SGHTA and FQGNSA. The CDR3 sequence: CASSLGAGTSSYEQYF. CDR3 coding DNA: TGTGCCAGCAGCTTAGGAGCGGGAACCAGCTCCTACGAGCAGTACTTC. The whole variable domain, filled in from reference TRBV7-2 and TRBJ2-7, reads GAGVSQSPSNKVTEKGKDVELRCDPISGHTALYWYRQSLGQGLEFLIYFQGNSAPDKSGLPSDRFSAERTGGSVSTLTIQRTQQEDSAVYLCASSLGAGTSSYEQYFGPGTRLTVT.

This clonotype appeared many times. The V call is TRBV5-1, the J call TRBJ2-5, with D possibly called TRBD1 or TRBD2 (5 bases each). Germline lookup yields CDR1 SGHRS and CDR2 YFSETQ. The CDR3 is 15 amino acids. Trimming shortened V by 0 bases and J by 5 bases, and 14 bases separated the two germline ends. CDR3 in amino acids: CASSLGTGLGETQYF. The CDR3 bases are TGCGCCAGCAGCTTGGGAACAGGACTGGGCGAGACCCAGTACTTC.

This clonotype was recorded a few times. The chain is built from TRBV11-2 and TRBJ2-4; D may be TRBD1 or TRBD2 (5 bases each). Germline CDR1 and CDR2: SGHAT and FQNNGV. CDR3 length equals 17 residues. Trimming removed 3 bases at V and 0 bases at J, with 15 bases between. DNA for the CDR3: TGTGCCAGCAGCTTTATCACGGGACCGTTAGCCAAAAACATTCAGTACTTC. Translation gives CASSFITGPLAKNIQYF. Looking up the rest from reference TRBV11-2 and TRBJ2-4 gives the full variable domain: EAGVAQSPRYKIIEKRQSVAFWCNPISGHATLYWYQQILGQGPKLLIQFQNNGVVDDSQLPKDRFSAERLKGVDSTLKIQPAKLEDSAVYLCASSFITGPLAKNIQYFGAGTRLSVL.

The chain carries TRBV20-1 and TRBJ1-5; D call uncertain. V shed 2 bases and J shed 4 bases, with 12 bases lying between them. Germline CDR1 is DFQATT and CDR2 is SNEGSKA (reference sequence). The CDR3 is made up of 14 amino acids. The CDR3 nucleotides are TGCAGTGCTAGACGGGGAATCCGAAATCAGCCCCAGCATTTT. Translating it yields CSARRGIRNQPQHF.

This clonotype appeared many times. The chain carries TRBV7-9 and TRBJ2-3, with 9 bases identical to TRBD2. The ends lost 4 bases at V and 4 bases at J; junction bases unmatched: 3. The germline V gene has CDR1 SEHNR and CDR2 FQNEAQ (reference sequence). This CDR3 region has 14 residues. DNA for the CDR3: TGTGCCAGCAGCTCCGGGACTAGCTCAGATACGCAGTATTTT. It specifies CASSSGTSSDTQYF.